Listed below are T cell receptor beta chains from one sample, sequenced in a study of healthy donors' naive CD4 and CD8 T cells. TCRdb re-derived calls from the reads in MiXCR, one entry per CDR3 protein. The data contain 150,000 to 200,000 distinct CDR3 sequences, over 60% of them singletons. Sequenced input: naive CD4+ and CD8+ T cells sorted from blood, pooled from several donors. The source of these receptors is a pool of human donors in good health; the sample pools cells from several healthy donors. CDR3s include the opening cysteine and the closing phenylalanine or tryptophan. The D gene is left open where the match is weak. Clone size, where shown, is once, few, many, or a class for clones that have expanded.

V gene	CDR3 length	clone size	J gene	D gene	CDR3 DNA	CDR3 protein
TRBV29-1	12	-	TRBJ2-1	-	TGCAGCGTTGAAGCCAACGACGTTGAGCAGTTCTTC	CSVEANDVEQFF
TRBV13	14	once	TRBJ2-5	-	TGTGCCAGCAGCTTAGATCTAGAGGGGGAGACCCAGTACTTC	CASSLDLEGETQYF
TRBV11-1	17	few	TRBJ2-1	-	TGTGCCAGCAGCTTAGTGCGCGCAGCCCGGGCTTTCAATGAGCAGTTCTTC	CASSLVRAARAFNEQFF
TRBV19	15	-	TRBJ1-1	TRBD1	TGTGCCAGTAGTTTCACGGGACAGCAGAACACTGAAGCTTTCTTT	CASSFTGQQNTEAFF
TRBV28	15	-	TRBJ1-1	-	TGTGCCAGCAGGGGTCGAGGATCACAGTTCACTGAAGCTTTCTTT	CASRGRGSQFTEAFF
TRBV5-6	15	-	TRBJ2-1	-	TGTGCCAGCAGCTTGGCGGAGTCCCCCTACAATGAGCAGTTCTTC	CASSLAESPYNEQFF
TRBV12-3/TRBV12-4	14	-	TRBJ1-2	TRBD1	TGTGCCAGCAGAGCCTCCGGGACAGTGGATGGCTACACCTTC	CASRASGTVDGYTF
TRBV6-2/TRBV6-3	16	-	TRBJ2-7	TRBD1	TGTGCCAGCAGTTACTCGACTCGCAGGGGGCGATCCGAGCAGTACTTC	CASSYSTRRGRSEQYF
TRBV5-6	17	-	TRBJ2-1	TRBD2	TGTGCCAGCAGCTTCTCGACTAGCGGCCTTCCGTGGAATGAGCAGTTCTTC	CASSFSTSGLPWNEQFF
TRBV5-1	14	once	TRBJ2-7	-	TGCGCCAGCAGCTTGAAGGAAACGGCTTACGAGCAGTACTTC	CASSLKETAYEQYF
TRBV29-1	11	-	TRBJ1-1	-	TGCAGCGTTGAGATCCGGGAAGAAGCTTTCTTT	CSVEIREEAFF
TRBV6-5	15	-	TRBJ2-2	TRBD1	TGTGCCAGCAGTGCGACAGGGGCGAACACCGGGGAGCTGTTTTTT	CASSATGANTGELFF
TRBV29-1	14	-	TRBJ2-3	TRBD2	TGCAGCGTTGCAGCTAGCGGGAGCACAGATACGCAGTATTTT	CSVAASGSTDTQYF
TRBV29-1	13	-	TRBJ1-3	-	TGCAGCGTAACAGCGTTGGGCGGAAACACCATATATTTT	CSVTALGGNTIYF
TRBV14	16	-	TRBJ2-7	TRBD2	TGTGCCAGCAGCCATTCCACTAGCGGAACCTCCTACGGGCAGTACTTC	CASSHSTSGTSYGQYF
TRBV5-6	14	once	TRBJ2-7	-	TGTGCCAGCAGCCCGGACTACCAGGTCTACGAGCAGTACTTC	CASSPDYQVYEQYF
TRBV29-1	13	once	TRBJ2-7	TRBD1	TGCAGCGGAGGGACAGGGACTTCCTACGAGCAGTACTTC	CSGGTGTSYEQYF
TRBV6-1	16	-	TRBJ2-7	TRBD1	TGTGCCAGCAGTGAAGCCGGGGACAGGTGGATCTACGAGCAGTACTTC	CASSEAGDRWIYEQYF
TRBV19	13	many	TRBJ1-2	TRBD1	TGTGCCAGTACTGTCGGGGACAGGGGTGGCTACACCTTC	CASTVGDRGGYTF
TRBV5-1	15	-	TRBJ1-2	-	TGCGCCAGCAGCTTGGAGGGCAGCCCCTTTGGCGGCTACACCTTC	CASSLEGSPFGGYTF
TRBV6-5	15	once	TRBJ1-1	-	TGTGCCAGCAGCCACGGGGGCACCATGAACACTGAAGCTTTCTTT	CASSHGGTMNTEAFF
TRBV11-2	14	-	TRBJ1-5	-	TGTGCCAGCAGCTTAGCAAGGGGGGATCAGCCCCAGCATTTT	CASSLARGDQPQHF
TRBV6-5	15	few	TRBJ2-1	TRBD1	TGTGCCAGCAGTTTCACAGGGGCCTCCTACAATGAGCAGTTCTTC	CASSFTGASYNEQFF
TRBV12-3/TRBV12-4	12	-	TRBJ1-2	-	TGTGCCAGCAGTCCCCCTGTACGCGGCTACACCTTC	CASSPPVRGYTF
TRBV29-1	14	few	TRBJ2-2	-	TGCAGCGCCGGACTCCTGAAGGGGGGCGGGGAGCTGTTTTTT	CSAGLLKGGGELFF
TRBV19	15	once	TRBJ1-5	TRBD1	TGTGCCAGTAGCCACGGACAGGGCACGATTCAGCCCCAGCATTTT	CASSHGQGTIQPQHF
TRBV11-3	15	-	TRBJ2-7	-	TGTGCCAGCAGCTCAAGGCAGGGTTTCTCCTACGAGCAGTACTTC	CASSSRQGFSYEQYF
TRBV6-2/TRBV6-3	15	-	TRBJ2-3	TRBD2	TGTGCCAGCTCTTGGGTCAGCGGGGGCACAGATACGCAGTATTTT	CASSWVSGGTDTQYF
TRBV19	19	-	TRBJ2-2	TRBD1	TGTGCCAGTAGTATAAAGGGGAGGGGACAGGGAGAAAGCACCGGGGAGCTGTTTTTT	CASSIKGRGQGESTGELFF
TRBV5-5	14	-	TRBJ2-5	-	TGTGCCAGCAGCTCCCCGAGGGGGATGGAGACCCAGTACTTC	CASSSPRGMETQYF
TRBV30	10	-	TRBJ2-3	-	TGTGCCTGGAGCAGATATACGCAGTATTTT	CAWSRYTQYF
TRBV12-3/TRBV12-4	15	-	TRBJ1-1	-	TGTGCCAGCAGCAGACCGGGACATGTGAACACTGAAGCTTTCTTT	CASSRPGHVNTEAFF
TRBV12-3/TRBV12-4	16	-	TRBJ1-5	-	TGTGCCAGCAGTAAAAGGGACGGGTATAGCAATCAGCCCCAGCATTTT	CASSKRDGYSNQPQHF
TRBV30	14	few	TRBJ1-2	-	TGTGCCTGGAGTGTGTATTGGGGGCTCTATGGCTACACCTTC	CAWSVYWGLYGYTF
TRBV18	16	-	TRBJ2-5	TRBD2	TGTGCCAGCTCACCACGGCAGCTAGCGGCCGAAGAGACCCAGTACTTC	CASSPRQLAAEETQYF
TRBV6-2/TRBV6-3	14	few	TRBJ1-1	-	TGTGCCAGCACCCGGACGGTAGTGAACACTGAAGCTTTCTTT	CASTRTVVNTEAFF
TRBV18	12	-	TRBJ2-1	-	TGTGCCAGCTCACCGGCTTACAATGAGCAGTTCTTC	CASSPAYNEQFF
TRBV30	15	-	TRBJ1-5	TRBD1	TGTGCCTGGAGTCCACCAGGGGGCCGTGTTCAGCCCCAGCATTTT	CAWSPPGGRVQPQHF
TRBV5-5	14	-	TRBJ2-2	-	TGTGCCAGCAGCTTGGAGCGCAGCGCCGGGGAGCTGTTTTTT	CASSLERSAGELFF
TRBV27	17	-	TRBJ1-6	TRBD1	TGTGCCAGCAGTCTTCGACAGGGCGCATCCTATAATTCACCCCTCCACTTT	CASSLRQGASYNSPLHF
TRBV29-1	16	-	TRBJ2-1	-	TGCAGCGCTCTGAATAGCGCACGACACTCCTACAATGAGCAGTTCTTC	CSALNSARHSYNEQFF
TRBV19	16	-	TRBJ1-6	TRBD1	TGTGCCAGTAGTCTACCACAGGGGGCGCTTTCTTCACCCCTCCACTTT	CASSLPQGALSSPLHF
TRBV24-1	17	-	TRBJ2-1	TRBD2	TGTGCCACCAGTGATCGGACTAGCGGGGTGCGAGACAATGAGCAGTTCTTC	CATSDRTSGVRDNEQFF
TRBV28	16	few	TRBJ2-1	TRBD2	TGTGCCAGCAGTTTCGCTAGCGGGGGCTCTGGAGGCGAGCAGTTCTTC	CASSFASGGSGGEQFF
TRBV6-1	16	-	TRBJ1-3	-	TGTGCCAGCAGTGAACCTGGAGACTCGTCTGGAAACACCATATATTTT	CASSEPGDSSGNTIYF
TRBV13	18	-	TRBJ2-6	TRBD1	TGTGCCAGCAGCGGAAGGACAGGGTTTGACCCTGGGGCCAACGTCCTGACTTTC	CASSGRTGFDPGANVLTF